The clone carrying this T cell receptor (beta chain) was counted at least ten times. The target antigen is unknown. This entry is derived from a study of beta chain features in type 1 diabetes. Isolated RNA was reverse transcribed in full, so expressed TCRB transcripts were sequenced. Sequencing was performed with immunoSEQ multiplex PCR; in TCRdb, only in-frame clones are kept and a portion is missing. The data show about 140,000 clones, with 6.9% seen just once and around 1.5% held by the top ten. V dropped 5 bases and J dropped 3; count of bases not matched to a gene: 6. There are 15 residues in the CDR3. In germline, CDR1 is SEHNR, CDR2 FQNEAQ (reference sequence). Study-wide points: The similarity of naive, central memory and Treg TCRB repertoires appeared greater among patients than among healthy donors.

V gene TRBV7-9 combines with J gene TRBJ2-2; 7 bases match TRBD2. This clonotype was sampled from a woman aged 30 to 39 in good health. Input material: central memory CD4+ T cells from blood. CDR3 loop: CASSELAEYTGELFF. In nucleotides, the CDR3 is TGTGCCAGCAGCGAGCTAGCGGAGTACACCGGGGAGCTGTTTTTT.